The rows below give T cell receptor beta chains drawn from one sample of a study of blood T cell repertoires in COVID-19. Some clones are missing from TCRdb's copy, which holds only in-frame ones; the method was immunoSEQ multiplex PCR. Altogether roughly 140,000 clones are present, approximately 89% being singletons, with the ten largest covering 28%. The sequenced sample was peripheral blood. These receptor sequences come from a human donor in a cohort sampled during active COVID-19. The CDR3 runs from the conserved cysteine through the conserved F or W. The D gene is left open where the match is weak. Size tells how often a clone was seen (once, few, many) or the class of an expanded clone, and some rows leave it out.

-	TRBJ1-5	TRBV7-5	-	14	TGTGTCAGAAGTGGAACAGGGGACAATCAGCCCCAGCATTTT	CVRSGTGDNQPQHF
-	TRBJ2-1	TRBV18	-	16	TGTGCCAGCTCACCGGGTAATCTAGGCTCCTACAATGAGCAGTTCTTC	CASSPGNLGSYNEQFF
TRBD1	TRBJ1-6	TRBV5-4	-	16	TGTGCCAGCAGCGTAGGACAGGGAGCGGGAAATTCACCCCTCCACTTT	CASSVGQGAGNSPLHF
TRBD1	TRBJ1-6	TRBV14	once	18	TGTGCCAGCAGCCTCCCGGCGGGACAGGGGGTAGTTAATTCACCCCTCCACTTT	CASSLPAGQGVVNSPLHF
-	TRBJ1-1	TRBV19	-	13	TGTGCCAGTAGTATCGGCGGGGTGACTGAAGCTTTCTTT	CASSIGGVTEAFF
TRBD2	TRBJ2-1	TRBV10-1	-	18	TGCGCCAGCAGTGATAGGGGACTAGCGGGGGGGCCGGCAAGTGAGCAGTTCTTC	CASSDRGLAGGPASEQFF
-	TRBJ2-1	TRBV18	-	16	TGTGCCAGCTCCCGGGGTGAGCGCAGTTGGTACAATGAGCAGTTCTTC	CASSRGERSWYNEQFF
TRBD2	TRBJ2-5	TRBV7-2	once	17	TGTGCCAGCAGCTTAGTGGGCGGACTAGCCCTCCAAGAGACCCAGTACTTC	CASSLVGGLALQETQYF
TRBD1	TRBJ1-2	TRBV6-1	once	16	TGTGCCAGCAGTGAAGCTGGCAGGGACAGGGTGGCTGGCTACACCTTC	CASSEAGRDRVAGYTF
-	TRBJ2-5	TRBV7-2	-	17	TGTGCCAGCAGCTTAGGGGTGCTGGGACGGGGGCAAGAGACCCAGTACTTC	CASSLGVLGRGQETQYF
TRBD2	TRBJ2-1	TRBV3-1/TRBV3-2	-	15	TGTGCCAGCAGCCAAGATGCTAGCGGGGTTGGGGAGCAGTTCTTC	CASSQDASGVGEQFF
TRBD1	TRBJ1-5	TRBV19	-	13	TGTGCCAGTAGTATAGACCAGGGGGAGCCCCAGCATTTT	CASSIDQGEPQHF
TRBD1	TRBJ2-3	TRBV3-1/TRBV3-2	once	14	TGTGCCAGCACCCGACAGGGAAAAACAGATACGCAGTATTTT	CASTRQGKTDTQYF
TRBD1	TRBJ1-5	TRBV2	-	19	TGTGCCAGCAGTATGTTCGGGACAGGAAGTACGATTAGCAATCAGCCCCAGCATTTT	CASSMFGTGSTISNQPQHF
TRBD1	TRBJ1-2	TRBV6-4	-	12	TGTGCCAGCAGGGGACAGGGGTATGGCTACACCTTC	CASRGQGYGYTF
TRBD1	TRBJ1-2	TRBV19	-	12	TGTGCCAGTCTGACAGGGGTTGCTGGCTACACCTTC	CASLTGVAGYTF
-	TRBJ2-3	TRBV19	-	15	TGTGCCAGTAGTCTCAATGGCCGGCGGTACGATACGCAGTATTTT	CASSLNGRRYDTQYF
TRBD1	TRBJ2-7	TRBV3-1/TRBV3-2	-	19	TGTGCCAGCAGCCAAGACGACTGGGAACCAGGGGGCAGCGCCTACGAGCAGTACTTC	CASSQDDWEPGGSAYEQYF
-	TRBJ2-3	TRBV6-5	-	13	TGTGCCAGCAGGGTCAGGGAAACAGATACGCAGTATTTT	CASRVRETDTQYF
-	TRBJ1-2	TRBV9	-	16	TGTGCCAGCAGCACCGGGTTCGGTTCTGTAAGTTATGGCTACACCTTC	CASSTGFGSVSYGYTF
TRBD1	TRBJ2-3	TRBV7-9	-	16	TGTGCCAGCAGCGCCCGGGACAGGTCTAGCACAGATACGCAGTATTTT	CASSARDRSSTDTQYF
TRBD1	TRBJ1-6	TRBV5-5	once	14	TGTGCCAGCAGCTGGGGACAGAGGGATTCACCCCTCCACTTT	CASSWGQRDSPLHF
TRBD1	TRBJ2-6	TRBV5-6	-	19	TGTGCCAGCAGCTTGGAAGGAGGCAGGGGGCTATCTGGGGCCAACGTCCTGACTTTC	CASSLEGGRGLSGANVLTF
TRBD1	TRBJ1-1	TRBV7-8	once	17	TGTGCCAGCGCCCCGGCCCGGACAGGGGGCTTGAACACTGAAGCTTTCTTT	CASAPARTGGLNTEAFF
-	TRBJ1-1	TRBV6-6	-	14	TGTGCCAGCAGTTTTTTGACGGCCGGGGGGGGAGCTTTCTTT	CASSFLTAGGGAFF
-	TRBJ2-5	TRBV9	-	15	TGTGCCAGCAGCGTAGTCGCAGGGGCTGGGGAGACCCAGTACTTC	CASSVVAGAGETQYF
-	TRBJ1-4	TRBV18	once	16	TGTGCCAGCTCACCGGATCCGGTGAGGGCTAATGAAAAACTGTTTTTT	CASSPDPVRANEKLFF
TRBD1	TRBJ2-5	TRBV9	-	15	TGTGCCAGCAGCAGAGGGGACAGCCTCGGGGAGACCCAGTACTTC	CASSRGDSLGETQYF
TRBD1	TRBJ1-3	TRBV2	-	18	TGTGCCAGCAGTGAAGGGGCGGAGGGGGCCGGCTCTGGAAACACCATATATTTT	CASSEGAEGAGSGNTIYF
-	TRBJ2-7	TRBV6-1	-	15	TGTGCCAGCAGTGAACGCGGGGCGGGCGCCTACGAGCAGTACTTC	CASSERGAGAYEQYF
TRBD2	TRBJ2-1	TRBV7-8	-	14	TGTGCCAGCAGCTTTCGGGGGGAAAACAATGAGCAGTTCTTC	CASSFRGENNEQFF
-	TRBJ1-2	TRBV10-3	once	13	TGTGCCATCAGTGTACAGGGTGACTATGGCTACACCTTC	CAISVQGDYGYTF
TRBD2	TRBJ2-7	TRBV7-6	-	15	TGTGCCAGCAGCCCTAGCGGGGGGTACTCCTACGAGCAGTACTTC	CASSPSGGYSYEQYF
-	TRBJ2-5	TRBV23-1	-	11	TGCGCCAGCACTTCTCAAGAGACCCAGTACTTC	CASTSQETQYF
TRBD2	TRBJ2-5	TRBV19	-	14	TGTGCCTCTAAGGACGGGGGGGCCACTGAGACCCAGTACTTC	CASKDGGATETQYF